The 27 T cell receptor beta chains below come from one sample, sequenced in a study of T cells in Graves' hyperthyroidism and ophthalmopathy (dated by TCRdb to between 2018 and 2021). Preparation of the library involved multiplex PCR. TCRdb records Illumina HiSeq 2000 as the sequencer. The TCR beta CDR3 regions were amplified from the RNA transcripts. The first round of RT-PCR for the TCR CDR3 was performed with the HTBI primer set and the Qiagen OneStep RT-PCR kit. Using fastp trimming at Q25 and MiXCR clonotype assembly, TCRdb reanalyzed the public sequencing data and kept in-frame beta chains. Each entry is one CDR3 protein sequence, shown with its most common DNA and genes. This sample is represented by fewer than 750,000 distinct CDR3 sequences; roughly 14% of them were singletons. The ten most abundant clones make up around 4% of the sample. Material: blood. Every receptor here comes from a woman aged 40 to 50 with Graves' ophthalmopathy.

V is TRBV6-5 and J is TRBJ1-5; 9 nucleotides agree with TRBD1. After removal of 6 bases from V and 7 bases from J, the junction contained 7 bases not matched to a gene. Germline V gene lookup returns CDR1 MNHEY and CDR2 SVGAGI. The CDR3 runs to 14 residues. CDR3 DNA: TGTGCCAGCAGCTACAGGGGGCGCGGGCAGCCCCAGCATTTT. It codes for CASSYRGRGQPQHF.

This clonotype turned up a few times. This rearrangement joins TRBV18 to TRBJ2-7; D ambiguous. The V gene lost 5 bases and the J gene lost 2 bases, with 7 bases spanning the gap. The CDR3 has 12 amino acids. Germline V gene lookup returns CDR1 KGHSH and CDR2 LQKENI. CDR3 region: CASSTNTYEQYF. The CDR3 DNA is TGTGCCAGCTCAACAAACACCTACGAGCAGTACTTC.

This clonotype was observed many times. The rearrangement links TRBV5-4 to TRBJ2-7; D possibly uses TRBD1 or TRBD2 (5 bases each). This CDR3 contains 15 residues. V was clipped by 2 bases and J by 2 bases, with 14 bases between them. Germline V lookup: CDR1 SGHNT, CDR2 YYREEE (reference sequence). CDR3: CASSFQGGPTYEQYF. CDR3 sequence (DNA): TGTGCCAGCAGCTTCCAGGGCGGGCCAACCTACGAGCAGTACTTC.

This clonotype was found many times. The CDR3 protein is CASSAGLGGGDQPQHF. Here the CDR3 DNA reads TGTGCCAGCAGCGCAGGTCTAGGAGGGGGTGATCAGCCCCAGCATTTT. V is TRBV6-1 and J is TRBJ1-5; D perhaps matches TRBD1 (6 bases). V lost 6 bases and J lost 5, with 20 bases in between. Germline-derived CDR1 and CDR2 are MNHNS and SASEGT. The CDR3 runs to 16 residues.

This clonotype was recorded at least ten times. The V call is TRBV12-3 or TRBV12-4, the J call TRBJ1-5; D is unclear. Trimming removed 3 bases from V and 9 bases from J, with 15 bases in between. CDR3 length: 14 amino acids. The CDR3 region has the DNA TGTGCCAGCAGTTTTGGTGTGCAGGTTTCGCCCCAGCATTTT. Its protein product is CASSFGVQVSPQHF.

This clonotype occurred many times. The chain employs TRBV19 and TRBJ2-5; 10 positions agree with TRBD2. CDR1 LNHDA and CDR2 SQIVND come from the germline V gene (reference sequence). The V and J ends lost 3 bases and 3 bases, in that order; junction bases with no gene match: 7. CDR3 length: 16 residues. CDR3 in amino acids: CASSIEWTSGEETQYF. The CDR3 DNA reads as TGTGCCAGTAGTATCGAGTGGACTAGCGGAGAAGAGACCCAGTACTTC.

This clonotype was picked up many times. This chain connects TRBV11-2 to TRBJ2-3; 11 nucleotides line up with TRBD2. This CDR3 is 14 amino acids long. V lost 1 base to trimming and J lost 14 bases; unmatched junction nucleotides: 8. Looked up from germline, CDR1 is SGHAT and CDR2 is FQNNGV. In DNA, the CDR3 is TGTGCCAGCAGCTTAGTCCCGCGGACTAGCGGGTGGTATTTT. Translating gives CASSLVPRTSGWYF. Full variable domain (missing parts from reference TRBV11-2 and TRBJ2-3): EAGVAQSPRYKIIEKRQSVAFWCNPISGHATLYWYQQILGQGPKLLIQFQNNGVVDDSQLPKDRFSAERLKGVDSTLKIQPAKLEDSAVYLCASSLVPRTSGWYFGPGTRLTVL.

This clonotype showed up many times. The chain has TRBV12-3 or TRBV12-4 and TRBJ2-7, with TRBD2 matching over 7 bases. This CDR3 spans 16 amino acids. V lost 6 bases to trimming and J lost 3 bases; unmatched junction nucleotides: 14. The CDR3 protein is CASRKRNAGEGYEQYF. The CDR3 coding sequence is TGTGCCAGCAGGAAGCGTAACGCGGGAGAGGGCTACGAGCAGTACTTC.

V is TRBV28 and J is TRBJ1-1, with 9 bases identical to TRBD1. V was clipped by 3 bases and J by 10 bases; unmatched bases: 21. Germline V CDR1 and CDR2: MDHEN, SYDVKM. The CDR3 totals 18 residues. The CDR3 DNA reads as TGTGCCAGCAGTTTCTTGAGACATCTCGGGACAGGGCGGATAAGAGCTTTCTTT. Encoded protein: CASSFLRHLGTGRIRAFF.

In its sample, this clonotype was seen many times. CDR3 in amino acids: CASSPGTLDGNYGYTF. DNA of the CDR3: TGTGCCAGCAGTCCTGGGACTCTGGACGGAAACTATGGCTACACCTTC. The chain combines TRBV28 with TRBJ1-2, with D tentatively TRBD1 (5 bases). The germline V and J ends were trimmed by 5 bases and 2 bases, with 18 bases remaining between them. This CDR3 region has 16 residues. Germline loops: CDR1 MDHEN, CDR2 SYDVKM.

The sample holds many counts of this clonotype. The chain recombines TRBV5-6 with TRBJ1-5; D ambiguous. Germline V gives CDR1 SGHDT, CDR2 YYEEEE. The CDR3 is 13 residues long. V lost 3 bases to trimming and J lost 6 bases, with 10 bases between them. The CDR3: CASSSGNLQPQHF. The CDR3 coding sequence is TGTGCCAGCAGCTCCGGAAATCTTCAGCCCCAGCATTTT.

This clonotype was detected many times. The chain recombines TRBV11-2 with TRBJ1-1, with 7 bases fitting TRBD1. Germline values: CDR1 SGHAT, CDR2 FQNNGV. The CDR3 loop spans 14 amino acids. Unmatched junction bases numbered 9, after V lost 7 bases and J lost 4 bases. The CDR3 nucleotides read TGTGCCAGCATCGACAGGGTTACGGGCACTGAAGCTTTCTTT. Amino acids: CASIDRVTGTEAFF.

This clonotype was counted many times. The V call is TRBV28, the J call TRBJ1-2; D is undetermined. The J call is in doubt because the DNA end fits TRBJ2-5 better. Germline V gene lookup returns CDR1 MDHEN and CDR2 SYDVKM. The length of the CDR3 is 10 residues. Here the CDR3 DNA reads TGTGCCAGCAGTTTCCCGTTCCAGTACTTC. Amino acid sequence: CASSFPFQYF.

This clonotype was observed a few times. The chain couples TRBV29-1 to TRBJ2-5; 8 bases match TRBD2. The germline CDR1 and CDR2 sequences are SQVTM and ANQGSEA. CDR3 length equals 14 residues. The trim removed 2 bases at V and 4 bases at J, leaving 6 bases unmatched. The CDR3 here is CSVEFIAGRETQYF. CDR3 in DNA: TGCAGCGTTGAATTTATAGCGGGGAGAGAGACCCAGTACTTC.

Many counts were recorded for this clonotype. Germline is not matched at one junction end, which may reflect a read error. The chain has TRBV28 and TRBJ2-2; the D is unclear. CDR1 is MDHEN, CDR2 SYDVKM, per germline. This CDR3 is 16 amino acids long. CDR3 sequence: CASSFWQTWNAGELFF. In DNA form, the CDR3 reads TGTGCCAGCAGTTTCTGGCAGACTTGGAACGCCGGGGAGCTGTTTTTT.

Comment on this clonotype: Germline and junction disagree at one end, which may indicate a read error. The chain couples TRBV7-7 to TRBJ2-2; the match to TRBD2 covers 8 bases. Germline V gene lookup returns CDR1 SSHAT and CDR2 FNYEAQ (reference sequence). The CDR3 length is 16 residues. CDR3 DNA: TGTGCTAGCAGGACGGGGGGGACCGCGAACACCGGGGAGCTGTTTTTT. It codes for CASRTGGTANTGELFF. The full variable domain, with the rest looked up from reference TRBV7-7 and TRBJ2-2, is GAGVSQSPRYKVTKRGQDVTLRCDPISSHATLYWYQQALGQGPEFLTYFNYEAQPDKSGLPSDRFSAERPEGSISTLTIQRTEQRDSAMYRCASRTGGTANTGELFFGEGSRLTVL.

This clonotype was seen at least ten times. Written as DNA, the CDR3 is TGTGCCAGCAGTTACTCGTCGGACTCAGGGGGCGGCTACACCTTC. This codes for CASSYSSDSGGGYTF. The V and J genes are TRBV6-5 and TRBJ1-2; 8 bases are a match to TRBD1. The CDR3 sequence is 15 residues long. Germline assignment: CDR1 MNHEY and CDR2 SVGAGI. Trimming took 0 bases from V and 8 from J; bases not matched to a gene: 8.

This clonotype was seen many times. V gene TRBV6-2 or TRBV6-3 combines with J gene TRBJ2-5, with 7 bases aligning to TRBD2. The CDR3 contains 16 residues. J gave up 3 bases and V 0 bases, and 7 bases lay outside the gene matches. Looked up from germline, CDR1 is MNHEY and CDR2 is SVGEGT. The CDR3 region has the DNA TGTGCCAGCAGTTACTCGAGAACAGGACTAGAAGAGACCCAGTACTTC. The encoded protein is CASSYSRTGLEETQYF.

Many counts were recorded for this clonotype. The chain combines TRBV5-1 with TRBJ2-5; weak D call: TRBD2 (6 bases). The germline V and J ends were trimmed by 3 bases and 3 bases, with 15 bases remaining between them. This CDR3 spans 15 amino acids. Germline V gene lookup returns CDR1 SGHRS and CDR2 YFSETQ. CDR3: CASSYRPSGEETQYF. The CDR3, as DNA: TGCGCCAGCAGCTACAGACCTTCGGGGGAAGAGACCCAGTACTTC.

The chain couples TRBV4-1 to TRBJ2-7, with TRBD2 identical over 10 bases. Germline V gene sequence: CDR1 MGHRA, CDR2 YSYEKL. The J segment lost 1 base and the V segment lost 0 bases, leaving 6 bases of the junction unmatched. This CDR3 is 17 amino acids long. CDR3 region: CASSQEYGTSASYEQYF. For the CDR3, the DNA is TGCGCCAGCAGCCAAGAATACGGGACTAGCGCTTCCTACGAGCAGTACTTC.

Many counts were recorded for this clonotype. The chain is built from TRBV6-1 and TRBJ2-7; 8 nucleotides align to TRBD2. The CDR3 spans 16 residues. Germline V gives CDR1 MNHNS, CDR2 SASEGT. Trimming at V came to 8 bases and at J to 4 bases, leaving 16 bases not matched to a gene. CDR3 nucleotides: TGTGCCAGCCGGCGGGTTTCGGGAGGGCCACCTTACGAGCAGTACTTC. The encoded protein is CASRRVSGGPPYEQYF.

In this sample, this clonotype turned up many times. This chain uses TRBV7-2 with TRBJ2-5, with a tentative D call TRBD2 (6 bases). The V end was cut by 1 base, the J end by 1 base, with 7 bases between. This CDR3 is 14 amino acids long. Germline loops: CDR1 SGHTA, CDR2 FQGNSA. In DNA, the CDR3 is TGTGCCAGCAGCTTAGGCGGGGTCCAAGAGACCCAGTACTTC. This gives the protein CASSLGGVQETQYF.

The table lists this clonotype with many counts. The chain carries TRBV20-1 and TRBJ1-1, with TRBD1 matching over 8 bases. Germline values: CDR1 DFQATT, CDR2 SNEGSKA (reference sequence). V lost 2 bases and J lost 4; bases outside the gene matches: 9. CDR3 length equals 15 residues. The CDR3 DNA reads TGCAGTGCTAGAAAGACAGGGGCCCTCGGCACTGAAGCTTTCTTT. Amino acid sequence: CSARKTGALGTEAFF.

CDR3 coding DNA: TGTGCCAGCAGTGAAGCTTGGACTCCGCATACGCAGTATTTT. It translates to CASSEAWTPHTQYF. The chain carries TRBV6-1 and TRBJ2-3, with D possibly matching TRBD2 (5 bases). The V gene lost 0 bases and the J gene lost 7 bases, with 11 bases spanning the gap. CDR3 length: 14 residues. CDR1 and CDR2 from the germline V gene are MNHNS and SASEGT.

This clonotype occurred many times. V usage is TRBV6-5 and J usage is TRBJ1-1; D remains unclear. Germline assignment: CDR1 MNHEY and CDR2 SVGAGI. This CDR3 comprises 14 residues. The germline V and J ends were trimmed by 8 bases and 0 bases, with 13 bases remaining between them. This CDR3 reads CASRSEQLNTEAFF. Written as DNA, the CDR3 is TGTGCCAGCCGTTCCGAACAGCTGAACACTGAAGCTTTCTTT.

This clonotype was found many times. The chain uses TRBV7-9 and TRBJ2-7; 11 bases fit TRBD1. With V trimmed by 6 bases and J by 3 bases, 7 bases remained unmatched. Germline V gene sequence: CDR1 SEHNR, CDR2 FQNEAQ (reference sequence). This CDR3 is 15 amino acids long. The CDR3 here is CASSRTGGADYEQYF. The CDR3 DNA reads as TGTGCCAGCAGTAGGACAGGGGGCGCCGACTACGAGCAGTACTTC.

This clonotype has a count of ten or more. This chain connects TRBV7-2 to TRBJ1-2, with a tentative D call TRBD1 (6 bases). Germline V CDR1 and CDR2: SGHTA, FQGNSA. Deletions cut 3 bases from V and 3 bases from J, with 8 bases between. This CDR3 has 13 residues. DNA for the CDR3: TGTGCCAGCAGCTTTTACAGGGACTATGGCTACACCTTC. It yields the protein CASSFYRDYGYTF.